Below, 22 T cell receptor beta chains from the same sample are listed, as sequenced in a study of patients and donors after allogeneic stem cell transplantation. MiXCR, run by TCRdb on the RT-PCR reads, gives a single entry per CDR3 protein. The data contain 200,000 to 250,000 distinct CDR3 sequences, 11% to 15% of them singletons. Sample: blood, either unsorted or a sorted T cell fraction (not recorded which). All receptors derive from a human donor who was either an allogeneic HSCT recipient or a stem cell or donor lymphocyte infusion donor (not recorded which). It is not recorded whose cells these are; they may come from a transplant donor.

There are many counts of this clonotype. V usage is TRBV9 and J usage is TRBJ2-5, with D perhaps matching TRBD2 (7 bases). This CDR3 contains 16 residues. Germline-derived CDR1 and CDR2 are SGDLS and YYNGEE. V was trimmed by 3 bases and J by 0 bases, leaving 15 bases between them. In DNA, the CDR3 is TGTGCCAGCAGCGAGGGGGTAGCGGGTAACCAAGAGACCCAGTACTTC. Translated, it gives CASSEGVAGNQETQYF.

Note on this clonotype: The CDR3 carries no conserved terminal phenylalanine or tryptophan, so it likely arises from a read error. CDR3 protein: CASRPTGENTEAFL. The CDR3, as DNA: TGTGCCAGCAGGCCAACAGGCGAGAACACTGAAGCTTTCCTT. The rearrangement joins TRBV12-3 or TRBV12-4 to TRBJ1-1; possibly TRBD1 for D (5 bases). The CDR3 runs to 14 residues. V lost 6 bases, J lost 1 base, and 12 bases lay in between.

This clonotype was seen only a few times. The rearrangement uses TRBV19 and TRBJ1-4; the D is unclear. The V gene lost 2 bases and the J gene lost 4 bases, with 11 bases spanning the gap. Germline V CDR1 and CDR2: LNHDA, SQIVND (reference sequence). The CDR3 is 15 residues long. Here the CDR3 DNA reads TGTGCCAGTAGTATACGGCAGACCCATAATGAAAAACTGTTTTTT. It translates to CASSIRQTHNEKLFF.

This chain links TRBV5-1 with TRBJ2-7; 10 positions agree with TRBD1. CDR1 is SGHRS, CDR2 YFSETQ, per germline. The CDR3 contains 14 residues. J lost 0 bases, V lost 4 bases, and 1 base had no gene match. CDR3 region: CASSRTGGSYEQYF. The CDR3 DNA reads as TGCGCCAGCAGCCGGACAGGGGGCTCCTACGAGCAGTACTTC.

This clonotype was detected only a few times. The CDR3 reads CASSLPGANGLFF. The CDR3 bases are TGCGCCAGCAGCTTGCCCGGGGCCAATGGACTGTTTTTT. J is TRBJ1-4 and V is TRBV5-1; D perhaps matches TRBD1 (5 bases). V was trimmed by 1 base and J by 13 bases, leaving 14 bases between them. This CDR3 is 13 amino acids long. CDR1 SGHRS and CDR2 YFSETQ come from the germline V gene.

This clonotype was detected only a few times. For the CDR3, the DNA is TGCAGTGCTGAGCACTGGGACAGGGGTGATGAGCAGTTCTTC. This encodes CSAEHWDRGDEQFF. The gene calls are TRBV20-1 and TRBJ2-1, with 10 positions matching TRBD1. The CDR3 sequence is 14 residues long. Germline V gene data show CDR1 as DFQATT and CDR2 as SNEGSKA (reference sequence). Trimming took 5 bases from V and 8 from J; bases not matched to a gene: 9.

This clonotype showed up just a few times. This chain joins TRBV5-5 and TRBJ2-2; D assignment may be TRBD1 or TRBD2 (6 bases each). The CDR3 is 15 amino acids. Germline V gene data show CDR1 as SGHKS and CDR2 as YYEKEE (reference sequence). Deletions cut 5 bases from V and 6 bases from J, with 17 bases between. This chain's CDR3 is CASSYPLGGPGELFF. CDR3 bases: TGTGCCAGCAGTTACCCGCTTGGGGGGCCCGGGGAGCTGTTTTTT.

This clonotype was seen at least ten times. The rearrangement links TRBV18 to TRBJ1-2; 10 positions agree with TRBD1. Germline V gives CDR1 KGHSH, CDR2 LQKENI. The CDR3 covers 12 residues. V shed 2 bases, J shed 10 bases, and the junction held 1 base outside the gene matches. In nucleotides, the CDR3 is TGTGCCAGCTCACCAGGGACAGGGGACTACACCTTC. Translating gives CASSPGTGDYTF. The full variable domain, in which reference TRBV18 and TRBJ1-2 provide the parts outside the CDR3, is NAGVMQNPRHLVRRRGQEARLRCSPMKGHSHVYWYRQLPEEGLKFMVYLQKENIIDESGMPKERFSAEFPKEGPSILRIQQVVRGDSAAYFCASSPGTGDYTFGSGTRLTVV.

This clonotype showed up just a few times. J is TRBJ2-5 and V is TRBV20-1; TRBD1 agrees at 12 bases. The germline gives CDR1 DFQATT, CDR2 SNEGSKA (reference sequence). The CDR3 length is 15 residues. V lost 1 base and J lost 1; bases outside the gene matches: 1. Here the CDR3 reads CSARGDRGLQETQYF. CDR3 DNA sequence: TGCAGTGCTAGAGGGGACAGGGGGCTCCAAGAGACCCAGTACTTC.

The V and J genes are TRBV28 and TRBJ1-5, with 9 bases identical to TRBD1. The V segment lost 7 bases and the J segment 2 bases; nucleotides outside the gene matches: 9. CDR3 length: 16 residues. CDR1 and CDR2 from the germline V gene are MDHEN and SYDVKM. The DNA for the CDR3 is TGTGCCAGCACCAAACAGGGGGCGCGAGGCAATCAGCCCCAGCATTTT. Amino acids: CASTKQGARGNQPQHF.

J is TRBJ2-5 and V is TRBV7-6, with a tentative D call TRBD2 (6 bases). Germline lookup yields CDR1 SGHVS and CDR2 FNYEAQ. The CDR3 is 15 residues long. V was shortened by 1 base and J by 5 bases, with 14 bases between the two germline ends. This CDR3 is CASSLDGREVETQYF. The CDR3 DNA reads TGTGCCAGCAGCTTAGACGGCAGGGAGGTTGAGACCCAGTACTTC.

Only a few counts were recorded for this clonotype. V is TRBV12-3 or TRBV12-4 and J is TRBJ2-1; D is possibly TRBD1 or TRBD2 (6 bases each). Trimming cost V 0 bases and J 3 bases, with 9 bases left between them. This CDR3 spans 15 amino acids. The chain's CDR3 is CASSLAGGYYNEQFF. CDR3 nucleotide sequence: TGTGCCAGCAGTTTAGCAGGGGGGTACTACAATGAGCAGTTCTTC.

The rearrangement links TRBV20-1 to TRBJ1-6; D gene uncertain. CDR3 length: 17 amino acids. The V and J ends lost 3 bases and 0 bases respectively, with 15 bases between them. In germline, CDR1 is DFQATT, CDR2 SNEGSKA (reference sequence). The CDR3 is CSARAGITSSYNSPLHF. In DNA form, the CDR3 reads TGCAGTGCTAGGGCCGGGATCACCAGCTCCTATAATTCACCCCTCCACTTT.

V and J are TRBV30 and TRBJ1-6; no reliable D call. CDR1 GTSNPN and CDR2 SVGIG come from the germline V gene (reference sequence). This CDR3 has 14 amino acids. Trimming left V 1 base short and J 9 bases short, with 13 bases between. In DNA, the CDR3 is TGTGCCTGGAGTGGTGGGTTCGGCGGTTCACCCCTCCACTTT. Translating it yields CAWSGGFGGSPLHF.

V and J are TRBV30 and TRBJ1-3; 7 bases align to TRBD1. Germline V gives CDR1 GTSNPN, CDR2 SVGIG (reference sequence). The V and J ends lost 3 bases and 1 base, in that order; junction bases with no gene match: 9. The CDR3 contains 16 residues. The CDR3 nucleotides read TGTGCCTGGAGGGCAGGGGGGAAAGGATCTGGAAACACCATATATTTT. It codes for CAWRAGGKGSGNTIYF.

This clonotype was found many times. V usage is TRBV27 and J usage is TRBJ2-1, with 10 bases fitting TRBD2. The CDR3 loop spans 16 amino acids. The V segment lost 5 bases and the J segment 3 bases; nucleotides outside the gene matches: 7. CDR1 and CDR2 (germline): MNHEY, SMNVEV (reference sequence). The CDR3 loop is CASSPQAGGSYNEQFF. As DNA, the CDR3 is TGTGCCAGCAGTCCTCAAGCGGGAGGGAGCTACAATGAGCAGTTCTTC.

As for this clonotype: The germline gene is not matched at one end of the junction; a read error may be the cause. The chain carries TRBV24-1 and TRBJ2-1; 7 bases are a match to TRBD1. Germline V lookup: CDR1 KGHDR, CDR2 SFDVKD. This CDR3 is 15 amino acids long. The CDR3 coding sequence is TGTACCACCAGTGACTCGACAGGGTTAGGCAATGAGCAGTTCTTC. Translated: CTTSDSTGLGNEQFF.

The chain links TRBV3-1 to TRBJ2-7; 8 nucleotides agree with TRBD1. This CDR3 spans 14 amino acids. CDR1 LGHDT and CDR2 YNNKEL come from the germline V gene (reference sequence). Trimming at V came to 4 bases and at J to 3 bases, leaving 5 bases not matched to a gene. The CDR3 region is CASSPDRGLYEQYF. For the CDR3, the DNA is TGTGCCAGCAGCCCAGACAGGGGCCTCTACGAGCAGTACTTC.

The CDR3 region has the DNA TGCGCCAGCAGCTTACAGGGGTCTTACACTGAAGCTTTCTTT. Its translation is CASSLQGSYTEAFF. The genes are TRBV5-1 and TRBJ1-1; TRBD1 agrees at 7 bases. V trimming: 2 bases; J trimming: 3 bases; junction bases outside the gene matches: 4. Germline-derived CDR1 and CDR2 are SGHRS and YFSETQ. There are 14 residues in the CDR3. Full variable domain (outside the CDR3, taken from reference TRBV5-1 and TRBJ1-1): KAGVTQTPRYLIKTRGQQVTLSCSPISGHRSVSWYQQTPGQGLQFLFEYFSETQRNKGNFPGRFSGRQFSNSRSEMNVSTLELGDSALYLCASSLQGSYTEAFFGQGTRLTVV.

This clonotype showed up many times. The rearrangement joins TRBV2 to TRBJ2-1; D unclear. CDR3 length: 13 residues. V was pared by 4 bases and J by 7 bases, with 11 bases between. The germline V gene encodes CDR1 SNHLY and CDR2 FYNNEI. The CDR3 DNA reads as TGTGCCAGCAGTGTGGCGCTTAGGAATGAGCAGTTCTTC. Protein: CASSVALRNEQFF. The whole variable domain, filled in from reference TRBV2 and TRBJ2-1, reads EPEVTQTPSHQVTQMGQEVILRCVPISNHLYFYWYRQILGQKVEFLVSFYNNEISEKSEIFDDQFSVERPDGSNFTLKIRSTKLEDSAMYFCASSVALRNEQFFGPGTRLTVL.

The chain links TRBV5-4 to TRBJ1-2; no clear D gene. Trimming took off 2 bases at V and 9 bases at J, with 17 bases between the two ends. The CDR3 has 14 residues. Germline CDR1 and CDR2: SGHNT and YYREEE (reference sequence). As DNA, the CDR3 is TGTGCCAGCAGCTTCCCAGACCGGACTATGCGCTACACCTTC. As protein: CASSFPDRTMRYTF.

The chain couples TRBV9 to TRBJ1-5, with TRBD1 as a possible D gene (6 bases). The V end lost 3 bases, the J end lost 4 bases, and 14 bases lay between the germline ends. Germline loops: CDR1 SGDLS, CDR2 YYNGEE. The CDR3 runs 15 residues. The CDR3 DNA reads as TGTGCCAGCAGCGCAGAGGGGGGGTGGAATCAGCCCCAGCATTTT. Amino acid sequence: CASSAEGGWNQPQHF.